This entry lists 20 T cell receptor beta chains sequenced from one sample in a study of blood T cell repertoires in COVID-19. Assay used: immunoSEQ multiplex PCR; TCRdb lists only in-frame clones, some missing. Of hundreds of thousands of clones in the sample, roughly nine tenths were seen once. Material for sequencing was PBMCs or T cells enriched from blood (not recorded which). The receptor source for this set is a woman aged 45-65 years who had recovered from COVID-19.

CDR3 amino acids: CASSHGQGGNYGYTF. CDR3 nucleotide sequence: TGTGCCAGCAGCCACGGACAGGGGGGTAACTATGGCTACACCTTC. The chain uses TRBV4-2 and TRBJ1-2; TRBD1 agrees at 10 bases. After removal of 3 bases from V and 1 base from J, the junction contained 2 bases not matched to a gene. The V gene's germline CDR1 is LGHNA and CDR2 YNFKEQ. CDR3 length: 15 amino acids.

V is TRBV20-1 and J is TRBJ2-5, with 7 nucleotides matching TRBD1. Germline V lookup: CDR1 DFQATT, CDR2 SNEGSKA (reference sequence). With 5 bases clipped from V and 5 bases from J, the junction kept 2 bases outside the gene matches. The CDR3 loop spans 11 amino acids. The DNA of the CDR3 is TGCAGTGCTGGGACAGTGGAGACCCAGTACTTC. Amino acid sequence: CSAGTVETQYF.

The chain recombines TRBV6-2 or TRBV6-3 with TRBJ2-4; D perhaps matches TRBD1 (6 bases). The CDR3 has 17 residues. V dropped 5 bases and J dropped 1 base, with 18 bases sitting between them. Per the germline V gene, CDR1 is MNHEY and CDR2 is SVGEGT. The CDR3 DNA sequence: TGTGCCAGCAGTCCACGAAACAGGGTGAGGGCCAAAAACATTCAGTACTTC. Its protein product is CASSPRNRVRAKNIQYF.

The chain employs TRBV5-1 and TRBJ2-2, with 11 positions matching TRBD2. CDR3 size: 16 residues. Per germline, CDR1 SGHRS and CDR2 YFSETQ. V was clipped by 0 bases and J by 6 bases; unmatched bases: 4. CDR3 sequence reads: CASSLAGTSGPGELFF. CDR3 nucleotides: TGCGCCAGCAGCTTGGCCGGGACTAGCGGCCCCGGGGAGCTGTTTTTT.

V is TRBV9 and J is TRBJ2-1, with 9 bases fitting TRBD2. The CDR3 is 15 amino acids. V lost 3 bases to trimming and J lost 3 bases; unmatched junction nucleotides: 4. From germline, CDR1 is SGDLS and CDR2 YYNGEE. CDR3 coding DNA: TGTGCCAGCAGCGCTAGCGGGAATGGCTACAATGAGCAGTTCTTC. It encodes CASSASGNGYNEQFF.

The CDR3 bases are TGTGCCAACTCACAGGGATCACAGCCCCAGCATTTT. Amino acids: CANSQGSQPQHF. V gene TRBV28 combines with J gene TRBJ1-5, with D possibly TRBD1 on 6 matching bases. V gave up 10 bases and J gave up 7 bases, with 14 bases separating them. Germline V gives CDR1 MDHEN, CDR2 SYDVKM. The CDR3 has 12 residues.

As regards this clone: Additional DNA sequences in this sample encode the identical CDR3. The genes are TRBV28 and TRBJ1-6; no clear D. Trimming stripped 6 bases from V and 8 bases from J, with 20 bases between. Germline loops: CDR1 MDHEN, CDR2 SYDVKM. This CDR3 has 16 residues. The CDR3 here is CASRPGRPPGDSPLHF. The CDR3 DNA reads as TGTGCCAGCAGGCCCGGGCGGCCGCCCGGGGATTCACCCCTCCACTTT.

The J gene is TRBJ1-1, the V gene TRBV28, with a tentative D call TRBD1 (5 bases). CDR1 is MDHEN and CDR2 is SYDVKM in the germline V gene. There are 14 residues in the CDR3. With 5 bases removed from V and 7 bases from J, the gap between germline ends came to 17 bases. CDR3 bases: TGTGCCAGCAGTCCGCACGACAGTCATAGTGAAGCTTTCTTT. Protein product: CASSPHDSHSEAFF.

The chain joins TRBV28 to TRBJ1-1, with 9 bases identical to TRBD1. V was clipped by 6 bases and J by 6 bases; unmatched bases: 11. This CDR3 region has 15 residues. Germline lookup yields CDR1 MDHEN and CDR2 SYDVKM. In nucleotides, the CDR3 is TGTGCCAGCAGCCCCGGGACAGGGCAGATAGCTGAAGCTTTCTTT. It is translated as CASSPGTGQIAEAFF.

This clone was seen a handful of times. This chain connects TRBV9 to TRBJ1-2; possibly TRBD1 for D (6 bases). In germline, CDR1 is SGDLS, CDR2 YYNGEE. The CDR3 loop spans 14 amino acids. V gave up 3 bases and J gave up 7 bases, with 16 bases separating them. CDR3 nucleotide sequence: TGTGCCAGCAGCGATAGCACAGGGCTAGGTGGCTACACCTTC. Translated, it gives CASSDSTGLGGYTF.

The V and J genes are TRBV11-2 and TRBJ2-7; weak D call: TRBD2 (6 bases). The germline V gene has CDR1 SGHAT and CDR2 FQNNGV. This CDR3 is built from 16 residues. The germline V and J ends were trimmed by 5 bases and 5 bases, with 22 bases remaining between them. The chain's CDR3 is CASSPLRGGNRDEQYF. The CDR3 nucleotides are TGTGCCAGCAGCCCCCTGCGGGGCGGGAATCGGGACGAGCAGTACTTC.

This clone was recorded once. This chain links TRBV19 with TRBJ1-4, with D tentatively TRBD1 (6 bases). The CDR3 has 15 amino acids. Germline CDR1 reads LNHDA; CDR2 reads SQIVND (reference sequence). V dropped 4 bases and J dropped 0 bases, with 9 bases sitting between them. As DNA, the CDR3 is TGTGCCAGTAGTACTAGACAGGCAACTAATGAAAAACTGTTTTTT. It codes for CASSTRQATNEKLFF.

The chain recombines TRBV2 with TRBJ1-4, with 11 bases lining up with TRBD1. Germline V gives CDR1 SNHLY, CDR2 FYNNEI. The trim removed 6 bases at V and 7 bases at J, leaving 10 bases unmatched. The CDR3 runs to 16 residues. The CDR3 spells CASRPGTGGKSEKLFF. The CDR3 coding sequence is TGTGCCAGCAGGCCCGGGACAGGGGGGAAAAGTGAAAAACTGTTTTTT.

J is TRBJ2-1 and V is TRBV2; tentatively, D is TRBD2 (7 bases). The CDR3 spans 15 residues. Germline lookup yields CDR1 SNHLY and CDR2 FYNNEI. V was cut by 8 bases and J by 8 bases, with 22 bases left in between. CDR3 bases: TGTGCCAGCCCGGCTAGCGGAGGGGGGAAGGATGAGCAGTTCTTC. Translating gives CASPASGGGKDEQFF. Looking up the rest from reference TRBV2 and TRBJ2-1 gives the full variable domain: EPEVTQTPSHQVTQMGQEVILRCVPISNHLYFYWYRQILGQKVEFLVSFYNNEISEKSEIFDDQFSVERPDGSNFTLKIRSTKLEDSAMYFCASPASGGGKDEQFFGPGTRLTVL.

By share of the sample, this clone is medium-sized. The chain has TRBV7-2 and TRBJ1-1; tentative D call: TRBD1 (5 bases). The CDR3 consists of 14 residues. The germline CDR1 and CDR2 sequences are SGHTA and FQGNSA. Trimming took off 6 bases at V and 1 base at J, with 12 bases between the two ends. CDR3 sequence (DNA): TGTGCCAGCAGACTACAGGTAACGAACACTGAAGCTTTCTTT. Encoded protein: CASRLQVTNTEAFF.

The chain is built from TRBV28 and TRBJ2-7; D uncertain. The germline V gene encodes CDR1 MDHEN and CDR2 SYDVKM. The germline V and J ends were trimmed by 1 base and 6 bases, with 16 bases remaining between them. The CDR3 is made up of 15 amino acids. The CDR3 spells CASSLSGPPGVEQYF. CDR3 nucleotides: TGTGCCAGCAGTTTATCGGGTCCACCCGGTGTCGAGCAGTACTTC.

The rearrangement links TRBV7-2 to TRBJ2-1; 8 nucleotides line up with TRBD2. CDR3 length: 15 residues. Germline CDR1 is SGHTA and CDR2 is FQGNSA. V trimming: 4 bases; J trimming: 3 bases; junction bases outside the gene matches: 5. CDR3 region: CASSSMGLDYNEQFF. CDR3 nucleotides: TGTGCCAGCAGCTCGATGGGACTAGACTACAATGAGCAGTTCTTC.

CDR3 coding DNA: TGTGCCAGCAGCTTATCAACCAGGGGTAACACCGGGGAGCTGTTTTTT. This sequence encodes CASSLSTRGNTGELFF. The gene calls are TRBV7-9 and TRBJ2-2; TRBD1 is a possible D gene (6 bases). V lost 2 bases and J 2 bases, leaving 12 bases between the germline ends. Germline CDR1 reads SEHNR; CDR2 reads FQNEAQ (reference sequence). The CDR3 has 16 amino acids.

The chain's CDR3 is CATGTSVGEQFF. The CDR3 DNA reads as TGTGCCACCGGGACTAGCGTAGGGGAGCAGTTCTTC. The chain employs TRBV27 and TRBJ2-1; TRBD2 aligns across 10 bases. Germline V CDR1 and CDR2: MNHEY, SMNVEV (reference sequence). V trimming: 10 bases; J trimming: 10 bases; junction bases outside the gene matches: 7. The CDR3 consists of 12 residues.

The chain carries TRBV7-3 and TRBJ1-4, with a tentative D call TRBD1 (5 bases). Trimming shortened V by 0 bases and J by 5 bases, and 7 bases separated the two germline ends. The CDR3 has 14 residues. The germline V gene has CDR1 SGHTA and CDR2 FQGTGA. The CDR3 here is CASSLTAGNEKLFF. As DNA, the CDR3 is TGTGCCAGCAGCTTAACGGCAGGGAATGAAAAACTGTTTTTT.